The next 6 T cell receptor beta chains were all read from a single sample in a study of cytomegalovirus exposure and HLA in healthy donors. TCRdb keeps only in-frame clones here, not all; method: immunoSEQ multiplex PCR. The sample shows more than 130,000 clones, around 88% of them seen only once. The specimen sequenced was PBMCs. The receptor set was obtained from a woman younger than 30 in good health and CMV-seropositive.

The chain recombines TRBV4-2 with TRBJ2-7; possibly TRBD2 for D (5 bases). CDR1 LGHNA and CDR2 YNFKEQ come from the germline V gene. The germline V and J ends were trimmed by 3 bases and 3 bases, with 9 bases remaining between them. The CDR3 sequence is 13 residues long. The CDR3: CASSQSRDYEQYF. The CDR3 DNA reads TGTGCCAGCAGCCAGTCCCGGGACTACGAGCAGTACTTC.

The chain couples TRBV7-3 to TRBJ2-1; 7 positions agree with TRBD1. Germline CDR1 SGHTA, CDR2 FQGTGA. The CDR3 runs to 14 residues. The ends lost 5 bases at V and 7 bases at J; junction bases unmatched: 8. The chain's CDR3 is CASSIGTALNEQFF. For the CDR3, the DNA is TGTGCCAGCAGCATCGGGACAGCGTTAAATGAGCAGTTCTTC.

The rearrangement joins TRBV6-5 to TRBJ2-3, with TRBD2 matching over 8 bases. Germline trimming cut 7 bases from V and 6 bases from J; bases unmatched to any gene: 9. Germline V lookup: CDR1 MNHEY, CDR2 SVGAGI. This CDR3 has 14 residues. CDR3 coding DNA: TGTGCCAGCACCGGCGGGGGGCCCCCCGATACGCAGTATTTT. Amino acids: CASTGGGPPDTQYF.

The chain joins TRBV4-2 to TRBJ2-3, with 9 nucleotides matching TRBD2. V trimming: 0 bases; J trimming: 5 bases; junction bases outside the gene matches: 3. Germline V gene data show CDR1 as LGHNA and CDR2 as YNFKEQ. The length of the CDR3 is 15 residues. The CDR3 DNA sequence: TGTGCCAGCAGCCAAGAAATTAGCGGGGGAGATACGCAGTATTTT. It yields the protein CASSQEISGGDTQYF.

The rearrangement uses TRBV19 and TRBJ1-6; 10 bases line up with TRBD1. Trimming cost V 6 bases and J 8 bases; bases outside gene matches: 4. This CDR3 region has 14 residues. In germline, CDR1 is LNHDA, CDR2 SQIVND (reference sequence). DNA for the CDR3: TGTGCCAGTAGACGGGACAGGGGTGATTCACCCCTCCACTTT. This gives the protein CASRRDRGDSPLHF. The full variable domain, completed using reference TRBV19 and TRBJ1-6, is DGGITQSPKYLFRKEGQNVTLSCEQNLNHDAMYWYRQDPGQGLRLIYYSQIVNDFQKGDIAEGYSVSREKKESFPLTVTSAQKNPTAFYLCASRRDRGDSPLHFGNGTRLTVT.

The chain recombines TRBV28 with TRBJ1-6, with TRBD1 identical over 11 bases. This CDR3 contains 15 residues. CDR1 MDHEN and CDR2 SYDVKM come from the germline V gene. V dropped 5 bases and J dropped 8; count of bases not matched to a gene: 5. CDR3 DNA sequence: TGTGCCAGCAGTCTATCGGGACAGGGGGATTCACCCCTCCACTTT. This codes for CASSLSGQGDSPLHF.